This TCR beta chain comes out of a study of shared clonotypes between healthy human individuals. Per the original methods: Because ImmunoSEQ provided only junction sequences with no quality scores, the filtering differed. Profiled with immunoSEQ multiplex PCR; TCRdb holds only in-frame clones, not every one. The DNA gave D and trimming, while V, J and clone size come from that table. Here the sample spans under 2,000,000 clones, around 96% being singletons. On this clone: Its antigen is not identified. The sample carries other DNA sequences with the same CDR3.

Whole-study findings and limits: Non-shared clonotypes showed lower generation probabilities than clonotypes common to all four donors. Clonotypes that were shared across a handful of donors made up approximately 5% of naive CD4 clonotypes.

The germline gives CDR1 LGHNA, CDR2 YSLEER. J was trimmed by 3 bases and V by 4 bases; bases with no gene match: 0. The CDR3 contains 13 residues. In the naive CD8 group, cells lacked CD45RO and were positively selected for CCR7, so terminally differentiated effector memory CD45RA+ cells were left out. Input material: naive CD8+ T cells sorted from blood. The gene calls are TRBV4-3 and TRBJ2-1; 7 positions match TRBD2. The receptor's source is a man between 18 and 29 years old in good health. CDR3 in amino acids: CASSPGGYNEQFF. CDR3 DNA sequence: TGCGCCAGCAGCCCGGGGGGCTACAATGAGCAGTTCTTC.